This TCR beta chain was observed in a study of blood T cell repertoires in COVID-19. Study-wide background: COVID-19 samples collected from the United States, Italy and Spain covered acute and convalescent phases. PBMCs, B-cell-depleted T cells, or T cells provided the cDNA or gDNA that made up the material.

CDR1 SQVTM and CDR2 ANQGSEA come from the germline V gene. Germline trimming cut 5 bases from V and 2 bases from J; bases unmatched to any gene: 13. This CDR3 is built from 16 residues. Per the original methods: Cell counts per sample came from amplifying reference gene primers. Assay: immunoSEQ multiplex PCR; the TCRdb copy retains only in-frame clones and omits some. For V, J and clone size, that table is used; D and trimming come from the DNA. There are roughly 500,000 clones in the sample; roughly 89% occur only once, and roughly 0.84% lies in the top ten. A Seattle source enrolled patients during active infection and followed them longitudinally.

The TCR was taken from a man aged 18-30 years with COVID-19, enrolled during active disease. V usage is TRBV29-1 and J usage is TRBJ2-3; 7 bases line up with TRBD2. Sequenced material: peripheral blood. CDR3 in DNA: TGCAGCGTTCACCCGAGAAGAGCGGGAAACACAGATACGCAGTATTTT. It is translated as CSVHPRRAGNTDTQYF.